One sample yielded the 14 T cell receptor beta chains listed below, sequenced in a study of T cells after yellow fever vaccination. TCRdb fed the 5' RACE reads into MiXCR, producing one record per CDR3 protein. The sample shows 300,000 to 350,000 distinct CDR3 sequences, roughly 4.3% of them seen only once. The sample consisted of PBMCs, taken 15 days after the yellow fever booster vaccination. Every receptor here comes from a man younger than 30 who received the YFV17D yellow fever vaccine.

This clonotype has ten or more counts. The J gene is TRBJ2-2, the V gene TRBV10-3; D possibly corresponds to TRBD1 (6 bases). Germline V lookup: CDR1 ENHRY, CDR2 SYGVKD. The V end was cut by 8 bases, the J end by 0 bases, with 10 bases between. The CDR3 totals 14 residues. As DNA, the CDR3 is TGTGCCATCCCGACAGGCGCGAACACCGGGGAGCTGTTTTTT. It specifies CAIPTGANTGELFF.

CDR3 nucleotide sequence: TGCAGTGCTAACTCCGGACAGAGAGTACGGTACAATGAGCAGTTCTTC. Its protein product is CSANSGQRVRYNEQFF. The chain joins TRBV20-1 to TRBJ2-1, with D possibly TRBD1 on 6 matching bases. The CDR3 runs to 16 residues. V lost 4 bases and J lost 4, with 20 bases in between. From germline, CDR1 is DFQATT and CDR2 SNEGSKA (reference sequence).

Worth noting for this clonotype: One junction end disagrees with the germline gene, perhaps due to a read error. V is TRBV6-5 and J is TRBJ2-2; D remains ambiguous. Germline CDR1 is MNHEY and CDR2 is SVGAGI. CDR3 size: 14 residues. The CDR3 protein is CASSYRMNTVELFF. The CDR3 DNA reads TGTGCCAGCAGTTATCGGATGAACACCGTGGAGCTGTTTTTT.

This clonotype was detected ten times or more. This chain links TRBV7-2 with TRBJ2-5, with no clear D. Per the germline V gene, CDR1 is SGHTA and CDR2 is FQGNSA. There are 15 residues in the CDR3. V dropped 0 bases and J dropped 2 bases, with 10 bases sitting between them. As DNA, the CDR3 is TGTGCCAGCAGCTTAGCGAGGAACAGACAAGAGACCCAGTACTTC. Protein product: CASSLARNRQETQYF.

Only a few counts were recorded for this clonotype. This chain connects TRBV12-3 or TRBV12-4 to TRBJ2-3; D call uncertain. V lost 7 bases to trimming and J lost 7 bases, with 9 bases between them. The CDR3 contains 11 residues. CDR3 region: CASKISYTQYF. The CDR3, as DNA: TGTGCCAGCAAAATCAGTTATACGCAGTATTTT.

This clonotype was seen at least ten times. The chain combines TRBV12-3 or TRBV12-4 with TRBJ2-1; D is uncertain. The V end was cut by 6 bases, the J end by 5 bases, with 11 bases between. The CDR3 has 13 amino acids. This chain's CDR3 is CASSAARDNEQFF. In DNA form, the CDR3 reads TGTGCCAGCAGCGCCGCCCGGGACAATGAGCAGTTCTTC.

At least ten counts were recorded for this clonotype. This chain uses TRBV12-3 or TRBV12-4 with TRBJ1-2; 7 nucleotides align to TRBD1. V was clipped by 6 bases and J by 8 bases; unmatched bases: 6. The CDR3 is 12 amino acids. The CDR3 loop is CASSNNRGGYTF. CDR3 sequence (DNA): TGTGCCAGCAGCAACAACAGGGGAGGCTACACCTTC.

This clonotype was observed a few times. The chain uses TRBV5-4 and TRBJ2-5; TRBD1 agrees at 7 bases. CDR3 length: 18 amino acids. Germline V gene lookup returns CDR1 SGHNT and CDR2 YYREEE (reference sequence). After removal of 0 bases from V and 0 bases from J, the junction contained 11 bases not matched to a gene. CDR3 in DNA: TGTGCCAGCAGCTTGGGGTTGTCGGGCACAGGGGACCAAGAGACCCAGTACTTC. Protein product: CASSLGLSGTGDQETQYF.

This clonotype has at least ten counts. J is TRBJ2-3 and V is TRBV7-2, with 11 positions matching TRBD2. The CDR3 runs to 15 residues. The germline V gene has CDR1 SGHTA and CDR2 FQGNSA. V trimming: 2 bases; J trimming: 6 bases; junction bases outside the gene matches: 4. The CDR3 DNA is TGTGCCAGCAGCTTAAGCGGGACTAGCGGCGATACGCAGTATTTT. Protein product: CASSLSGTSGDTQYF. The complete variable domain, with remaining parts taken from reference TRBV7-2 and TRBJ2-3, reads GAGVSQSPSNKVTEKGKDVELRCDPISGHTALYWYRQSLGQGLEFLIYFQGNSAPDKSGLPSDRFSAERTGGSVSTLTIQRTQQEDSAVYLCASSLSGTSGDTQYFGPGTRLTVL.

This clonotype was recorded at least ten times. The gene calls are TRBV4-1 and TRBJ2-7; D is unresolved. Looked up from germline, CDR1 is MGHRA and CDR2 is YSYEKL. V shed 0 bases and J shed 6 bases, with 9 bases lying between them. This CDR3 has 13 residues. The CDR3 DNA follows: TGCGCCAGCAGCCAAGAGTTGTACCGCGAGCAGTACTTC. Its protein product is CASSQELYREQYF.

This clonotype was observed a handful of times. The genes are TRBV5-1 and TRBJ2-7; 10 bases map to TRBD1. Germline V CDR1 and CDR2: SGHRS, YFSETQ. This CDR3 spans 14 amino acids. V was clipped by 4 bases and J by 5 bases; unmatched bases: 6. The CDR3 bases are TGCGCCAGCAGCATGGGGGACAGGGGCCACGAGCAGTACTTC. Protein sequence: CASSMGDRGHEQYF.

This clonotype was detected only a few times. The gene calls are TRBV12-3 or TRBV12-4 and TRBJ2-2; the D gene is possibly TRBD2 (6 bases). The CDR3 consists of 15 residues. The V end lost 5 bases, the J end lost 6 bases, and 16 bases lay between the germline ends. Here the CDR3 DNA reads TGTGCCAGCAGTCCCGGACTGGGGGAGGCCGGGGAGCTGTTTTTT. This encodes CASSPGLGEAGELFF.

This clonotype was seen once. This sequence may be a read error, since a much larger clone differs from it by one base. The chain has TRBV7-2 and TRBJ1-1, with D uncertain. This CDR3 comprises 12 residues. The germline V gene has CDR1 SGHTA and CDR2 FQGNSA. In DNA, the CDR3 is TGTGCCAGAAGCTTAGAGTGGACTGAAGCTTTCTTT. It translates to CARSLEWTEAFF.

This clonotype has only a few counts. V and J are TRBV4-1 and TRBJ2-7; 9 bases map to TRBD2. CDR3 length: 15 amino acids. J gave up 6 bases and V 0 bases, and 6 bases lay outside the gene matches. CDR1 is MGHRA, CDR2 YSYEKL, per germline. The CDR3 DNA follows: TGCGCCAGCAGCCAAGATCGTCTAGCGGGGCTCGAGCAGTACTTC. Translation gives CASSQDRLAGLEQYF.